This T cell receptor (beta chain) was documented in a study of blood T cell repertoires in COVID-19. Profiling relied on immunoSEQ multiplex PCR, and the TCRdb table lists in-frame clones only, not all of them. The sample holds around 92,000 clones, about 83% seen once. After removal of 6 bases from V and 5 bases from J, the junction contained 7 bases not matched to a gene. Germline CDR1 and CDR2: ENHRY and SYGVKD. The CDR3 covers 14 residues. This clonotype originated in a woman of 80 years or more with acute or convalescent COVID-19. The rearrangement links TRBV10-3 to TRBJ2-7, with 10 bases that match TRBD1. Sequencing was done on a sample of peripheral blood. The CDR3 loop is CAIRRQGAGNEQYF. CDR3 nucleotides: TGTGCCATCAGGAGACAGGGGGCGGGGAACGAGCAGTACTTC.